This T cell receptor beta chain was captured by sequencing in a study of T cell repertoires in cytomegalovirus infection (dated by TCRdb to about 2019). In terms of the full investigation: Donor HLA type was relevant to the analysis, because carriage of CMV infection together with the matching HLA type was indicated by public TCR beta signatures. The full study reports these points: Cumulative frequency of public TCR beta family members discriminated carriers of CMV infection plus the relevant HLA type in this cohort and an independent roughly 350-donor cohort. The ex vivo response was dominated by HLA-C-restricted CMV-specific TCR beta clonotypes, which also provided the single most frequent clonotype in two of eight donors.

V loses 7 bases, J loses 1 base, and the germline ends lie 13 bases apart. In the germline V gene (reference sequence), CDR1 corresponds to LNHDA and CDR2 to SQIVND. The CDR3 measures 14 amino acids from cysteine to phenylalanine. Just the 42-base CDR3 DNA is kept, in frame starting at base 1. Comment on this clonotype: This clone's antigen is unknown. Base qualities are not provided; no much larger clone lies one nucleotide away.

Sequencing was carried out with an Illumina HiSeq 1500. TCRdb ran its own pipeline on the public reads, namely fastp trimming at Q25 and MiXCR clone calling, and kept in-frame beta chains. CDR3 protein duplicates are merged, each entry listing the most common genes and DNA. Counted in this sample were over 85,000 distinct CDR3 sequences; more than 15% of them appeared once. Over 8% of the sample lies in the top ten. The receptor's source is a human donor in good health (CMV status not recorded). Some clones in this sample may be carry-over from other donors' samples. The source material was PBMCs. The chain couples TRBV19 to TRBJ1-2, with TRBD1 tentatively as D gene (5 bases match). The nucleotides read TGTGCCAGTACCCCAGGGAGAAATAACTATGGCTACACCTTC. This sequence encodes CASTPGRNNYGYTF. The reference TRBV19 and TRBJ1-2 proteins fill in what lies around the CDR3, so the full variable domain reads DGGITQSPKYLFRKEGQNVTLSCEQNLNHDAMYWYRQDPGQGLRLIYYSQIVNDFQKGDIAEGYSVSREKKESFPLTVTSAQKNPTAFYLCASTPGRNNYGYTFGSGTRLTVV.